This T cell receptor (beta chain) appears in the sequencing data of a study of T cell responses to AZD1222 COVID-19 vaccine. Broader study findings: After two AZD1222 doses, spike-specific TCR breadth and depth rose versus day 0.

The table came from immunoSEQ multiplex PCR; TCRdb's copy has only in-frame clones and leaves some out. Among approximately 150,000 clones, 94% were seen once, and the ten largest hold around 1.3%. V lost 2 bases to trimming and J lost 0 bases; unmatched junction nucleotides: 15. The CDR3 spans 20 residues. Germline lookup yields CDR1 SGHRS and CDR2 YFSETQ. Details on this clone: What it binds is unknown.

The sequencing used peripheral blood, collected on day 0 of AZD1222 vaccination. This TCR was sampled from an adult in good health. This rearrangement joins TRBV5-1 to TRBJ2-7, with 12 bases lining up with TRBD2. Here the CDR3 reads CASSLRNIEGTSGRSYEQYV. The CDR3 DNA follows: TGCGCCAGCAGCTTAAGGAATATAGAGGGGACTAGCGGGCGCTCCTACGAGCAGTACGTC.